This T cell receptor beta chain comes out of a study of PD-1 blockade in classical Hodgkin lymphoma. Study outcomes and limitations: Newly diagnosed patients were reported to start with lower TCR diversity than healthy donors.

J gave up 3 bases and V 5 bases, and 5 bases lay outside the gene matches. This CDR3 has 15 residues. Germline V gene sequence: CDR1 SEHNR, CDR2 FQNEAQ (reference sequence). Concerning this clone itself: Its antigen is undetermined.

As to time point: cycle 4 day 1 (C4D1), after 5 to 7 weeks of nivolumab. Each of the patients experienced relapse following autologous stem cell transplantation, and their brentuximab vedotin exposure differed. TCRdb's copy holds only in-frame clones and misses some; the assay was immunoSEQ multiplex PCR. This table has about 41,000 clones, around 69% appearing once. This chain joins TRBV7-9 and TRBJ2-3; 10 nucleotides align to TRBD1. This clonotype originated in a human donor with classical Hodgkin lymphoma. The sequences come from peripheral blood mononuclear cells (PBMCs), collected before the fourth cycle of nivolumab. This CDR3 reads CASSQRQGATDTQYF. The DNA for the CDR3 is TGTGCCAGCAGCCAGCGACAGGGGGCAACAGATACGCAGTATTTT.